Following are 25 T cell receptor beta chains from one sample sequenced in a study of CD8+ T cells in alopecia areata. cDNA reverse transcribed from extracted RNA served as the sequencing template. Only in-frame clones appear in the TCRdb table, and some are missing; sequencing was by immunoSEQ multiplex PCR. Of 150,000 to 200,000 clones in the sample, approximately 60% were seen once. Specimen: CD4+ T cells sorted from blood. The receptors were gathered from a human donor in good health.

The chain uses TRBV7-6 and TRBJ1-2; D remains ambiguous. The length of the CDR3 is 16 residues. V was clipped by 5 bases and J by 0 bases, with 16 bases between them. The germline CDR1 and CDR2 sequences are SGHVS and FNYEAQ. This CDR3 reads CASSAEPPGTNYGYTF. In DNA form, the CDR3 reads TGTGCCAGCAGCGCCGAACCACCGGGAACTAACTATGGCTACACCTTC.

J is TRBJ2-4 and V is TRBV21-1; the DNA was not compared with TRBD1, the D call given in the table. TRBV21-1 is classified as a pseudogene. The CDR3 has 19 residues. The CDR3 DNA is TGTGCCAGCAGCGCTCTCCGGGACAGGTCCGAACTAGCCAAAAACATTCAGTACTTC. Encoded protein: CASSALRDRSELAKNIQYF.

The genes are TRBV5-8 and TRBJ1-1, with a weak D call TRBD1 (5 bases). This CDR3 is built from 14 residues. Germline CDR1 SGHTS, CDR2 YDEGEE. Trimming left V 4 bases short and J 8 bases short, with 18 bases between. In DNA form, the CDR3 reads TGTGCCAGCAGCCACCGGGGCAGGGCGGTAGAAGCTTTCTTT. The encoded protein is CASSHRGRAVEAFF.

This clone has only a few counts. The chain joins TRBV7-9 to TRBJ1-2; D gene ambiguous. Germline CDR1 reads SEHNR; CDR2 reads FQNEAQ (reference sequence). The V gene lost 3 bases and the J gene lost 0 bases, with 8 bases spanning the gap. The CDR3 is 14 residues long. Here the CDR3 DNA reads TGTGCCAGCAGCTTCCCTGGGGCTAACTATGGCTACACCTTC. Amino acid sequence: CASSFPGANYGYTF.

The rearrangement joins TRBV10-3 to TRBJ2-1; 10 bases align to TRBD2. The CDR3 contains 14 residues. Germline CDR1 is ENHRY and CDR2 is SYGVKD. V shed 3 bases, J shed 10 bases, and the junction held 6 bases outside the gene matches. The CDR3 DNA sequence: TGTGCCATCAGTGAACCTAGCGGGAGAGGAGAGCAGTTCTTC. As protein: CAISEPSGRGEQFF.

The V call is TRBV19, the J call TRBJ1-5; D is ambiguous. The V end was cut by 0 bases, the J end by 5 bases, with 8 bases between. In germline, CDR1 is LNHDA, CDR2 SQIVND (reference sequence). The CDR3 loop spans 14 amino acids. DNA of the CDR3: TGTGCCAGTAGTATAGAGGACGGCGATCAGCCCCAGCATTTT. Its translation is CASSIEDGDQPQHF.

This clone was picked up a small number of times. V usage is TRBV7-9 and J usage is TRBJ1-4, with D maybe TRBD1 (5 bases). Per the germline V gene, CDR1 is SEHNR and CDR2 is FQNEAQ (reference sequence). V lost 2 bases and J 11 bases, leaving 12 bases between the germline ends. The CDR3 is 13 residues long. The CDR3 loop reads CASSLRVEGKLFF. DNA of the CDR3: TGTGCCAGCAGCTTAAGGGTTGAGGGGAAACTGTTTTTT.

The rearrangement links TRBV30 to TRBJ1-5, with 10 bases that match TRBD1. J was trimmed by 3 bases and V by 3 bases; bases with no gene match: 5. The CDR3 consists of 15 residues. The germline V gene encodes CDR1 GTSNPN and CDR2 SVGIG (reference sequence). The CDR3 DNA is TGTGCCTGGAGGGGACAGGGGTTTTCCAATCAGCCCCAGCATTTT. Protein: CAWRGQGFSNQPQHF. Full variable domain (outside the CDR3, taken from reference TRBV30 and TRBJ1-5): SQTIHQWPATLVQPVGSPLSLECTVEGTSNPNLYWYRQAAGRGLQLLFYSVGIGQISSEVPQNLSASRPQDRQFILSSKKLLLSDSGFYLCAWRGQGFSNQPQHFGDGTRLSIL.

As DNA, the CDR3 is TGTGCCAGTAGTATAGCCAAGGGACTAGCGGGACGTAACATTCAGTACTTC. Protein sequence: CASSIAKGLAGRNIQYF. The gene calls are TRBV19 and TRBJ2-4, with 13 bases matching TRBD2. With 1 base clipped from V and 7 bases from J, the junction kept 7 bases outside the gene matches. Germline V CDR1 and CDR2: LNHDA, SQIVND (reference sequence). The CDR3 loop spans 17 amino acids.

This clone has more than one count but fewer than ten. This rearrangement joins TRBV28 to TRBJ1-5; tentatively, D is TRBD1 (5 bases). The V gene's germline CDR1 is MDHEN and CDR2 SYDVKM. Trimming took off 8 bases at V and 5 bases at J, with 13 bases between the two ends. This CDR3 is 13 amino acids long. This CDR3 reads CASYRTAHQPQHF. The CDR3 bases are TGTGCCAGCTACAGGACGGCTCATCAGCCCCAGCATTTT.

This clone was seen a few times. The chain combines TRBV30 with TRBJ2-3, with 12 nucleotides matching TRBD2. CDR3 length equals 17 residues. CDR1 is GTSNPN and CDR2 is SVGIG in the germline V gene (reference sequence). After removal of 4 bases from V and 1 base from J, the junction contained 9 bases not matched to a gene. The CDR3 sequence is CAWIGRLAGEGTDTQYF. The CDR3 DNA reads TGTGCCTGGATTGGTAGACTAGCGGGAGAGGGCACAGATACGCAGTATTTT.

This clone was counted only a few times. The gene calls are TRBV7-9 and TRBJ2-1; a weak D match, TRBD2 (6 bases). Looked up from germline, CDR1 is SEHNR and CDR2 is FQNEAQ (reference sequence). This CDR3 has 16 residues. The V end was cut by 0 bases, the J end by 6 bases, with 15 bases between. DNA for the CDR3: TGTGCCAGCAGCTTAGCCGTGGAGCGGGTATTCAATGAGCAGTTCTTC. It is translated as CASSLAVERVFNEQFF.

The chain carries TRBV5-6 and TRBJ1-5; 8 nucleotides agree with TRBD1. This CDR3 has 16 residues. Germline CDR1 reads SGHDT; CDR2 reads YYEEEE. J gave up 0 bases and V 5 bases, and 7 bases lay outside the gene matches. The CDR3, as DNA: TGTGCCAGCAGTTTTATGACAGGGGATAGCAATCAGCCCCAGCATTTT. Amino acid sequence: CASSFMTGDSNQPQHF.

This clone was seen only a few times. A read error may account for a junction end that differs from germline. The chain combines TRBV2 with TRBJ2-7, with 12 bases fitting TRBD2. The CDR3 sequence is 15 residues long. CDR1 SNHLY and CDR2 FYNNEI come from the germline V gene. The CDR3 sequence: CASGEETSGSYEQYF. CDR3 DNA: TGTGCCAGCGGTGAGGAGACTAGCGGGAGCTACGAGCAGTACTTC.

The V gene is TRBV30, the J gene TRBJ2-7; possibly TRBD1 or TRBD2 for D (5 bases each). There are 14 residues in the CDR3. V was shortened by 3 bases and J by 3 bases, with 15 bases between the two germline ends. The germline gives CDR1 GTSNPN, CDR2 SVGIG (reference sequence). CDR3 loop: CAWSPGPAYYEQYF. The CDR3 DNA reads as TGTGCCTGGAGCCCGGGACCTGCCTACTACGAGCAGTACTTC.

The chain combines TRBV7-6 with TRBJ2-5, with 12 bases that match TRBD2. The CDR3 is made up of 18 amino acids. V lost 2 bases and J lost 0; bases outside the gene matches: 7. Germline loops: CDR1 SGHVS, CDR2 FNYEAQ. The CDR3 spells CASSLLSSGRGYQETQYF. For the CDR3, the DNA is TGTGCCAGCAGCTTATTGTCTAGCGGGAGGGGGTACCAAGAGACCCAGTACTTC.

The V and J genes are TRBV15 and TRBJ2-2; 7 bases line up with TRBD1. The CDR3 has 15 amino acids. Germline trimming cut 2 bases from V and 6 bases from J; bases unmatched to any gene: 6. Per the germline V gene, CDR1 is LNHNV and CDR2 is YYDKDF (reference sequence). The CDR3 here is CATSRIIQGSGELFF. The DNA of the CDR3 is TGTGCCACCAGCAGAATCATACAGGGGTCCGGGGAGCTGTTTTTT.

This chain uses TRBV9 with TRBJ2-1; D call uncertain. The germline gives CDR1 SGDLS, CDR2 YYNGEE. The length of the CDR3 is 12 residues. V was trimmed by 0 bases and J by 10 bases, leaving 8 bases between them. CDR3 amino acids: CASSVASREQFF. The CDR3, as DNA: TGTGCCAGCAGCGTAGCATCCAGGGAGCAGTTCTTC.

The rearrangement joins TRBV6-1 to TRBJ2-3; D ambiguous. The CDR3 covers 14 residues. Per the germline V gene, CDR1 is MNHNS and CDR2 is SASEGT. V lost 4 bases to trimming and J lost 10 bases, with 18 bases between them. Written as DNA, the CDR3 is TGTGCCAGCAGTGTTGGTTTCTTAGGTGGCGCGCAGTATTTT. Translation gives CASSVGFLGGAQYF.

The chain carries TRBV29-1 and TRBJ2-4; TRBD1 agrees at 9 bases. With V trimmed by 6 bases and J by 1 base, 7 bases remained unmatched. The germline gives CDR1 SQVTM, CDR2 ANQGSEA. The CDR3 has 15 amino acids. CDR3 in amino acids: CSVTKTGGAKNIQYF. In DNA form, the CDR3 reads TGCAGCGTCACTAAGACAGGGGGGGCCAAAAACATTCAGTACTTC.

This rearrangement joins TRBV7-6 to TRBJ2-1, with unresolved D. Germline CDR1 reads SGHVS; CDR2 reads FNYEAQ. Trimming took off 2 bases at V and 9 bases at J, with 11 bases between the two ends. The CDR3 runs 13 residues. The CDR3 region has the DNA TGTGCCAGCAGCTTATACGTGAATGCTGAGCAGTTCTTC. Protein sequence: CASSLYVNAEQFF.

The chain links TRBV2 to TRBJ1-2; no definite D call. The germline V gene has CDR1 SNHLY and CDR2 FYNNEI. Trimming cost V 6 bases and J 6 bases, with 8 bases left between them. CDR3 length: 11 amino acids. DNA for the CDR3: TGTGCCAGCAGGGACGGGAATGGCTACACCTTC. As protein: CASRDGNGYTF.

This chain links TRBV30 with TRBJ1-4; D remains ambiguous. Trimming took off 0 bases at V and 5 bases at J, with 7 bases between the two ends. Germline V lookup: CDR1 GTSNPN, CDR2 SVGIG (reference sequence). CDR3 length: 13 amino acids. The CDR3 DNA sequence: TGTGCCTGGAGTGTTAGCAGGAATGAAAAACTGTTTTTT. This sequence encodes CAWSVSRNEKLFF.

V usage is TRBV2 and J usage is TRBJ2-3, with unresolved D. V was pared by 4 bases and J by 3 bases, with 14 bases between. CDR3 length: 15 amino acids. Germline V lookup: CDR1 SNHLY, CDR2 FYNNEI. The CDR3 region has the DNA TGTGCCAGCAGTGTTAAACGGCCTGGTACAGATACGCAGTATTTT. Its translation: CASSVKRPGTDTQYF.

This clone was detected only a few times. This chain links TRBV29-1 with TRBJ1-1; D is undetermined. The germline V gene encodes CDR1 SQVTM and CDR2 ANQGSEA. Trimming cost V 5 bases and J 1 base, with 17 bases left between them. This CDR3 has 15 residues. The CDR3 here is CSVFGLSTANTEAFF. Written as DNA, the CDR3 is TGCAGCGTTTTCGGACTGTCAACCGCGAACACTGAAGCTTTCTTT.